Listed below are T cell receptor beta chains from one sample, sequenced in a study of human T cells and chemical hapten exposure. TCRdb analysed the RACE reads with MiXCR anew, one entry per CDR3 protein. The sample carries about 98,000 distinct CDR3 sequences, under 14% recorded once. The source was whole blood, collected in connection with sensitization to the hapten diphenylcyclopropenone (DPC). These receptors came from a woman aged 55-69 years with alopecia areata. Some clones in this sample may be carry-over from other donors' samples. Both conserved end residues are trimmed from each CDR3. Each record gives: V gene, J gene, CDR3 protein.

TRBV11-3	TRBJ2-2	ASSLEAGMNTGELF
TRBV12-3/TRBV12-4	TRBJ1-6	ASSLRERGSPLH
TRBV7-9	TRBJ1-1	ASSLAVHTEAF
TRBV10-3	TRBJ2-2	AISSTGAANTGELF
TRBV6-5	TRBJ2-7	ASRRGGPTYEQY
TRBV24-1	TRBJ2-1	ATSDRTSTSSYNEQF
TRBV3-1	TRBJ1-2	ASSHSDRRENYGYT
TRBV4-1	TRBJ1-4	ASSQERGAANEKLF
TRBV7-6	TRBJ1-6	ASSLAEVDSPLH
TRBV6-2/TRBV6-3	TRBJ1-2	ASSDSPGLRNYGYT